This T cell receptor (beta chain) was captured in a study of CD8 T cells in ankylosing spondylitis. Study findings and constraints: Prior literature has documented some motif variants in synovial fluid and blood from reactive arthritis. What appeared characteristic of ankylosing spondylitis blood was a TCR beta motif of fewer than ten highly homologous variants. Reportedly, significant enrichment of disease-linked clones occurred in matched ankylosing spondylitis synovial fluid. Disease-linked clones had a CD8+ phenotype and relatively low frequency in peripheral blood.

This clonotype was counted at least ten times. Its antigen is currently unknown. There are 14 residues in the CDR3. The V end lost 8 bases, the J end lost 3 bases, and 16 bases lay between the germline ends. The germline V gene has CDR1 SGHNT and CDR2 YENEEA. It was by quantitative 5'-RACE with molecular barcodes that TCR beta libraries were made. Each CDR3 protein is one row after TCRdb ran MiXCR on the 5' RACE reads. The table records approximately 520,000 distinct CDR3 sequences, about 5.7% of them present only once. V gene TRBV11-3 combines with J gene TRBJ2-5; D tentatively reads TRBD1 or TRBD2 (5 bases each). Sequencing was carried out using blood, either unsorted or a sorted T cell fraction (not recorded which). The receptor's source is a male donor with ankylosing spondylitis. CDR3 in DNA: TGTGCCAGCTTCGAGGGGTTCAGGGAAGAGACCCAGTACTTC. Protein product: CASFEGFREETQYF.